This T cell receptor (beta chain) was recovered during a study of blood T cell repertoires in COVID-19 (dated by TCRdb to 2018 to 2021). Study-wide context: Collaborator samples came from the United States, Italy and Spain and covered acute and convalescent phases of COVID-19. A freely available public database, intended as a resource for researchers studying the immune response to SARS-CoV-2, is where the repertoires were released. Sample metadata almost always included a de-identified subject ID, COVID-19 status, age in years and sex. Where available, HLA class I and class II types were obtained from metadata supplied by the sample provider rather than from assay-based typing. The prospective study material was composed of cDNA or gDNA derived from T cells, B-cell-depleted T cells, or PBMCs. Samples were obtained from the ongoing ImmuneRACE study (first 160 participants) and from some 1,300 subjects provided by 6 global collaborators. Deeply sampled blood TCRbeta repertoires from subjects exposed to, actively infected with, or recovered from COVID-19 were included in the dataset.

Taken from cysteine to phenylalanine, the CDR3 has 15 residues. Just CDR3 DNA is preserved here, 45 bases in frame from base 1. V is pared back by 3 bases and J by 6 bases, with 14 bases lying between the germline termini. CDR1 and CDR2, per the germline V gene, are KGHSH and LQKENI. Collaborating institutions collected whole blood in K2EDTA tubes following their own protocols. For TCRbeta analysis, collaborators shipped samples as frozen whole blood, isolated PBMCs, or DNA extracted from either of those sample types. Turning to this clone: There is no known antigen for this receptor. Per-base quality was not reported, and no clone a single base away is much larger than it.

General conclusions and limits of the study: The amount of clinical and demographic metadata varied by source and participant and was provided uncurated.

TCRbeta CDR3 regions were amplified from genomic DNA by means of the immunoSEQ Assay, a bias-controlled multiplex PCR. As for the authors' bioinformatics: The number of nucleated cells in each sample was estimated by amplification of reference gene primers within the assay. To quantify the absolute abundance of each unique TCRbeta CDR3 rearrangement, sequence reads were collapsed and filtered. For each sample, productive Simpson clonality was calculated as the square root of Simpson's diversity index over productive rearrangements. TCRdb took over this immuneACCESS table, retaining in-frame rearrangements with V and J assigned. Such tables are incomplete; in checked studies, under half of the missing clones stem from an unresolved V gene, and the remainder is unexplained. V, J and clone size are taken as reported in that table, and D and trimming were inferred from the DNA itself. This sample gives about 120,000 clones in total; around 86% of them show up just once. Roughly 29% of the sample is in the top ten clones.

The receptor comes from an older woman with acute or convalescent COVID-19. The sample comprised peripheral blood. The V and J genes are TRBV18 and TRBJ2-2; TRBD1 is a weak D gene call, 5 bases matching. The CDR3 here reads CASSPSGLGPGELFF. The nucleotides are TGTGCCAGCTCACCGTCAGGGCTAGGCCCCGGGGAGCTGTTTTTT.